This section outlines one T cell receptor (beta chain) sequence together with its context. Its target is unknown. V lost 2 bases, J lost 7 bases, and 12 bases lay in between. The CDR3 extends over 14 amino acids. Germline assignment: CDR1 MDHEN and CDR2 SYDVKM. The test was conducted at deep level. The table came from immunoSEQ multiplex PCR; TCRdb's copy has only in-frame clones and leaves some out. This table has hundreds of thousands of clones, approximately 75% appearing once. The sample originates from a study of shared clonotypes between healthy human individuals. General study results and limits: Despite large depth, rarefaction showed incomplete sorted-subset sequencing. In contrast to clonotypes shared by all four donors, non-shared clonotypes had lower generation probabilities. Among a handful of donors, roughly 5% of naive CD4 clonotypes were found in common.

The chain recombines TRBV28 with TRBJ2-1; D is unclear. The TCR comes from a woman in her twenties or thirties in good health. The specimen was memory CD4+ T cells sorted from blood. Subset reported: CD45RA-negative fraction. CDR3 sequence reads: CASSLTIGLNEQFF. The CDR3 DNA reads TGTGCCAGCAGTTTAACCATCGGCCTAAATGAGCAGTTCTTC.